Below are 2 T cell receptor beta chains sequenced from a single sample in a study of T cells after somatic rescue of genetic block. Repertoires were generated with immunoSEQ multiplex PCR, while TCRdb's copy carries only in-frame clones and drops some. Of around 67,000 clones in the sample, roughly nine tenths are singletons; the top ten hold around 3%. Sequencing was done on a sample of peripheral blood mononuclear cells (PBMCs). These receptors were obtained from a man aged 40-49 years.

V usage is TRBV6-1 and J usage is TRBJ1-5; 7 bases match TRBD1. V shed 7 bases, J shed 4 bases, and the junction held 4 bases outside the gene matches. The CDR3 extends over 13 amino acids. Germline loops: CDR1 MNHNS, CDR2 SASEGT. CDR3 coding DNA: TGTGCCAGCATATCAGGGGGTAATCAGCCCCAGCATTTT. The encoded protein is CASISGGNQPQHF.

The rearrangement joins TRBV6-1 to TRBJ1-1; D is possibly TRBD1 (5 bases). The V gene lost 6 bases and the J gene lost 0 bases, with 8 bases spanning the gap. Germline-derived CDR1 and CDR2 are MNHNS and SASEGT. The CDR3 has 13 residues. The DNA for the CDR3 is TGTGCCAGCAGGCAGGGCATGAACACTGAAGCTTTCTTT. Encoded protein: CASRQGMNTEAFF.